This record covers a single TCR beta chain. Antigen specificity is unknown. In germline, CDR1 is SGHVS, CDR2 FNYEAQ. This CDR3 is 12 amino acids long. The V gene lost 6 bases and the J gene lost 4 bases, with 7 bases spanning the gap. The sample belongs to a study of T cell responses to AZD1222 COVID-19 vaccine. Study-wide findings and caveats: There were repertoire samples only from the period after the peak T cell response.

Only in-frame clones appear in the TCRdb table, and some are missing; sequencing was by immunoSEQ multiplex PCR. Counted here are fewer than 200,000 clones, around 90% occurring once; the ten biggest clones make up about 4%. The sequencing used peripheral blood, collected 28 days after the second dose of the MenACWY control vaccine. The chain is built from TRBV7-6 and TRBJ1-3; no reliable D call. This clonotype originated in an adult who received the MenACWY meningococcal vaccine as a control. The CDR3 reads CASRMAGNTIYF. CDR3 nucleotide sequence: TGTGCCAGCAGGATGGCCGGAAACACCATATATTTT.